The entry below describes one T cell receptor beta chain. Antigen specificity is unknown. This CDR3 has 12 amino acids. Germline V gives CDR1 DFQATT, CDR2 SNEGSKA (reference sequence). V gave up 3 bases and J gave up 8 bases, with 13 bases separating them. The source of the sample is a study of blood T cells in healthy people across ages. Study observations and caveats: Since the PBMCs were unsorted, naive and antigen-experienced cells could not be conclusively compared. Significant beta diversity loss was already apparent by age approximately 38, declining roughly linearly. It was the long-lived donors that had more naive CD4+ cells and higher diversity than aged donors.

A sample-barcoded 5' primer and a J-beta primer mix were used in a second PCR of roughly 6 to 11 cycles. Every cDNA molecule carried a tag from a template-switch adaptor bearing 12 random nucleotides. TCRdb ran MiXCR on the 5' RACE reads and lists one entry per CDR3 protein. The sample contains approximately 1.5 million distinct CDR3 sequences, around 40% of which appear only once. The chain couples TRBV20-1 to TRBJ1-1; D possibly corresponds to TRBD1 (5 bases). Sequencing was carried out using blood. This clonotype originated in a woman younger than 35 in good health. The CDR3 protein is CSASPVGGEAFF. CDR3 coding DNA: TGCAGTGCTAGCCCCGTGGGGGGGGAAGCTTTCTTT.